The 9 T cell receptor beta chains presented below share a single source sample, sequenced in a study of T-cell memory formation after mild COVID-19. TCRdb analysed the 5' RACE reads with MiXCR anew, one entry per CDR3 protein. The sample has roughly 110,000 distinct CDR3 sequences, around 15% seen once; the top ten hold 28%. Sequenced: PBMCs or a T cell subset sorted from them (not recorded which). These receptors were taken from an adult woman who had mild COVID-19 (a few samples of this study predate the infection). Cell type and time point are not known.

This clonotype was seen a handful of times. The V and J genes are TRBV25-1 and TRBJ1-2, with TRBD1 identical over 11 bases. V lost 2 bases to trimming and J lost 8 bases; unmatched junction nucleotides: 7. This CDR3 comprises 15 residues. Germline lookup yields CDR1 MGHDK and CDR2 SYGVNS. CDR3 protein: CASSETGQGATGYTF. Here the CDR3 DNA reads TGTGCCAGCAGTGAAACCGGACAGGGGGCTACGGGCTACACCTTC.

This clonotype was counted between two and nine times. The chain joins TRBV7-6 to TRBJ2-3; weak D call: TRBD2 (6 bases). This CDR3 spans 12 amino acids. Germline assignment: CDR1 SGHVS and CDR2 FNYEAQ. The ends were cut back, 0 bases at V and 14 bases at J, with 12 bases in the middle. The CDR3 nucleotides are TGTGCCAGCAGCTTAGCAATAGGGGACTTGTATTTT. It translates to CASSLAIGDLYF.

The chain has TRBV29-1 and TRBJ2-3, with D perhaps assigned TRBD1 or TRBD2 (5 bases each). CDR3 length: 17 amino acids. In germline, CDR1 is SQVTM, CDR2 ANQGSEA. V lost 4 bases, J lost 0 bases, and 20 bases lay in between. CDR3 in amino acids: CSVGSPPEEGSTDTQYF. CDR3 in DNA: TGCAGCGTTGGTTCCCCCCCGGAAGAGGGGAGCACAGATACGCAGTATTTT.

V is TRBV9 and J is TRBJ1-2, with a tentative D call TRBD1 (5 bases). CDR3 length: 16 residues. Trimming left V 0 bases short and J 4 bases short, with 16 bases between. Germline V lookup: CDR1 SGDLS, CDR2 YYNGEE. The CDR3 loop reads CASSVALSPGTYGYTF. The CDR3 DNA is TGTGCCAGCAGCGTAGCTCTAAGCCCCGGGACCTATGGCTACACCTTC. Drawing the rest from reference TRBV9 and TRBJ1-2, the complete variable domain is DSGVTQTPKHLITATGQRVTLRCSPRSGDLSVYWYQQSLDQGLQFLIQYYNGEERAKGNILERFSAQQFPDLHSELNLSSLELGDSALYFCASSVALSPGTYGYTFGSGTRLTVV.

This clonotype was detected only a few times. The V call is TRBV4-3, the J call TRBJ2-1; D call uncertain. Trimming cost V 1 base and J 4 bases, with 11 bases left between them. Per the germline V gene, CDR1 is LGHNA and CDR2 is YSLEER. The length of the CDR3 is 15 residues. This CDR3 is CASSQAGVPYNEQFF. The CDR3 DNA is TGCGCCAGCAGCCAAGCTGGGGTCCCTTACAATGAGCAGTTCTTC.

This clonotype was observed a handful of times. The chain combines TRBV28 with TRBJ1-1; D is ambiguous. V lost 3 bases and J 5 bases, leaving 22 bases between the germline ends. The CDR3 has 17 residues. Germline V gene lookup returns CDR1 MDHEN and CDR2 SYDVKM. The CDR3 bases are TGTGCCAGCAGTTTTCCTACCCCCGGGCATGAGAGGACTGAAGCTTTCTTT. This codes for CASSFPTPGHERTEAFF.

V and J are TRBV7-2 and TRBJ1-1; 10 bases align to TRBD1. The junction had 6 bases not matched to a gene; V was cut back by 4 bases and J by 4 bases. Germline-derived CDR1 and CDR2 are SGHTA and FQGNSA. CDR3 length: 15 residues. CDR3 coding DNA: TGTGCCAGCAGCTGGCCCAGGGACAGGGGCACTGAAGCTTTCTTT. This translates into CASSWPRDRGTEAFF.

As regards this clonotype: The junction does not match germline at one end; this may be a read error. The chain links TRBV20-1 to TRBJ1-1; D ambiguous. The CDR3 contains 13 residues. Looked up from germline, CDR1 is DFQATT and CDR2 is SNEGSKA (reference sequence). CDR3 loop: CSARKQFNSEAFF. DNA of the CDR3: TGCAGTGCTAGAAAACAGTTTAACAGTGAAGCTTTCTTT.

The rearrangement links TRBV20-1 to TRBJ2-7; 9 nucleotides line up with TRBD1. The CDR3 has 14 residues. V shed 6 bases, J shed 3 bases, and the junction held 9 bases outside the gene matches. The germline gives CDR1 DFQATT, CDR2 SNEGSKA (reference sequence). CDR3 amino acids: CSAPLPGQGYEQYF. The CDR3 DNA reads TGCAGTGCCCCCCTCCCGGGACAGGGCTACGAGCAGTACTTC.